One sample yielded the 17 T cell receptor beta chains listed below, sequenced in a study of CD8 T cells in Susac syndrome. Roughly 0.5 to 1 ug RNA was reverse transcribed with random hexamers. TCRdb fed the immunoSEQ multiplex PCR reads into MiXCR, producing one record per CDR3 protein. The sample yields roughly 150,000 distinct CDR3 sequences, around 96% seen once. Sequencing was carried out using CD4+ T cells from PBMCs. The receptor set was obtained from a human donor with Susac syndrome.

The chain combines TRBV7-2 with TRBJ2-3, with D possibly TRBD2 on 6 matching bases. Germline CDR1 is SGHTA and CDR2 is FQGNSA. With 4 bases removed from V and 4 bases from J, the gap between germline ends came to 12 bases. CDR3 length: 14 amino acids. The CDR3 bases are TGTGCCAGCAGCTGGAGGACTATGCCAGATACGCAGTATTTT. As protein: CASSWRTMPDTQYF.

This chain links TRBV7-3 with TRBJ2-1, with D tentatively TRBD2 (6 bases). V dropped 6 bases and J dropped 0 bases, with 12 bases sitting between them. This CDR3 has 15 residues. CDR1 is SGHTA, CDR2 FQGTGA, per germline. CDR3 region: CASSTVRGSYNEQFF. The CDR3 region has the DNA TGTGCCAGCAGTACCGTGCGGGGCTCCTACAATGAGCAGTTCTTC.

The chain couples TRBV7-9 to TRBJ2-3; the match to TRBD1 covers 8 bases. This CDR3 has 15 residues. V lost 7 bases, J lost 0 bases, and 6 bases stayed unmatched. CDR1 is SEHNR, CDR2 FQNEAQ, per germline (reference sequence). CDR3 in amino acids: CASTPGGGSTDTQYF. The CDR3 DNA sequence: TGTGCCAGCACCCCAGGGGGCGGCAGCACAGATACGCAGTATTTT.

The chain employs TRBV6-5 and TRBJ1-6; D ambiguous. Per the germline V gene, CDR1 is MNHEY and CDR2 is SVGAGI. This CDR3 has 13 amino acids. The V end lost 6 bases, the J end lost 2 bases, and 5 bases lay between the germline ends. The CDR3 loop reads CASSHTYNSPLHF. As DNA, the CDR3 is TGTGCCAGCAGCCACACCTATAATTCACCCCTCCACTTT.

The chain uses TRBV9 and TRBJ2-7; possibly TRBD1 for D (5 bases). This CDR3 spans 14 amino acids. In germline, CDR1 is SGDLS, CDR2 YYNGEE. Between the trimmed V and J ends, which lost 4 bases and 4 bases, there was a span of 15 bases. CDR3 bases: TGTGCCAGCAGCAGGGGCGCTATAGGATACGAGCAGTACTTC. This codes for CASSRGAIGYEQYF.

The chain recombines TRBV7-3 with TRBJ2-3; D unclear. CDR3 length equals 15 residues. Germline values: CDR1 SGHTA, CDR2 FQGTGA. V was clipped by 5 bases and J by 2 bases, with 14 bases between them. Here the CDR3 DNA reads TGTGCCAGCAGCCCTGAACAGACGATCACAGATACGCAGTATTTT. Translating it yields CASSPEQTITDTQYF.

The chain links TRBV4-3 to TRBJ1-2, with D tentatively TRBD1 (5 bases). V lost 4 bases to trimming and J lost 2 bases, with 14 bases between them. CDR3 length equals 15 residues. From germline, CDR1 is LGHNA and CDR2 YSLEER. The chain's CDR3 is CASSLQTDKNYGYTF. CDR3 nucleotides: TGCGCCAGCAGCCTACAAACGGACAAGAACTATGGCTACACCTTC.

The chain combines TRBV20-1 with TRBJ2-1; TRBD2 aligns across 8 bases. This CDR3 is built from 14 residues. CDR1 and CDR2 from the germline V gene are DFQATT and SNEGSKA (reference sequence). With V trimmed by 5 bases and J by 0 bases, 3 bases remained unmatched. This chain's CDR3 is CSASGGDSYNEQFF. The CDR3 region has the DNA TGCAGTGCTTCGGGGGGGGACTCCTACAATGAGCAGTTCTTC.

This chain uses TRBV29-1 with TRBJ1-2; TRBD1 is a possible D gene (5 bases). The length of the CDR3 is 13 residues. CDR1 SQVTM and CDR2 ANQGSEA come from the germline V gene. The V gene lost 4 bases and the J gene lost 8 bases, with 17 bases spanning the gap. The DNA for the CDR3 is TGCAGCGTTGCAGGCCAGGGATCTTGGGGCTACACCTTC. Translating gives CSVAGQGSWGYTF.

In this sample, this clonotype turned up once. J is TRBJ2-1 and V is TRBV20-1; tentative D call: TRBD2 (6 bases). Trimming took 5 bases from V and 7 from J, leaving 15 bases between them. The CDR3 runs to 13 residues. CDR1 is DFQATT, CDR2 SNEGSKA, per germline (reference sequence). For the CDR3, the DNA is TGCAGTGCTTTTCGAAGCGGGCGTAATGAGCAGTTCTTC. Residues: CSAFRSGRNEQFF.

The rearrangement joins TRBV12-3 or TRBV12-4 to TRBJ2-5; D unresolved. Trimming left V 1 base short and J 4 bases short, with 10 bases between. This CDR3 region has 14 residues. The CDR3 sequence is CASSLGGYAETQYF. CDR3 sequence (DNA): TGTGCCAGCAGTTTAGGTGGATACGCAGAGACCCAGTACTTC.

This rearrangement joins TRBV12-3 or TRBV12-4 to TRBJ2-7, with D unresolved. V lost 6 bases, J lost 0 bases, and 15 bases lay in between. The CDR3 contains 15 residues. CDR3 DNA: TGTGCCAGCAGCCAGGACCGCGTTGCCTCCTACGAGCAGTACTTC. As protein: CASSQDRVASYEQYF.

The chain combines TRBV6-5 with TRBJ2-5, with 9 bases fitting TRBD1. Germline CDR1 MNHEY, CDR2 SVGAGI. The CDR3 has 14 residues. V was pared by 7 bases and J by 5 bases, with 8 bases of the junction left unmatched. CDR3 DNA: TGTGCCAGCAACATGGACAGGGGTTCGGAGACCCAGTACTTC. This gives the protein CASNMDRGSETQYF.

The chain couples TRBV20-1 to TRBJ2-5; 13 nucleotides agree with TRBD2. The CDR3 contains 16 residues. The junction had 10 bases not matched to a gene; V was cut back by 3 bases and J by 6 bases. Germline-derived CDR1 and CDR2 are DFQATT and SNEGSKA (reference sequence). In DNA form, the CDR3 reads TGCAGTGCTAGCGTGACTAGCGGGGGGTCGGTGAAGACCCAGTACTTC. This sequence encodes CSASVTSGGSVKTQYF.

The chain carries TRBV11-2 and TRBJ2-4; 9 bases fit TRBD2. The germline V gene encodes CDR1 SGHAT and CDR2 FQNNGV. J was trimmed by 6 bases and V by 5 bases; bases with no gene match: 5. The CDR3 extends over 14 amino acids. The CDR3, as DNA: TGTGCCAGCAGCGGGCGTAGCGGGGGAAACATTCAGTACTTC. Translating it yields CASSGRSGGNIQYF.

This chain connects TRBV6-1 to TRBJ2-6; no firm D call. The V gene lost 6 bases and the J gene lost 0 bases, with 18 bases spanning the gap. Germline V gives CDR1 MNHNS, CDR2 SASEGT. The CDR3 is 18 amino acids. The CDR3 sequence: CASSPLLAAGSGANVLTF. The CDR3 nucleotides read TGTGCCAGCAGCCCTCTCTTGGCAGCTGGCTCTGGGGCCAACGTCCTGACTTTC.

V usage is TRBV18 and J usage is TRBJ2-5; D unclear. Germline V gives CDR1 KGHSH, CDR2 LQKENI. There are 15 residues in the CDR3. The V gene lost 2 bases and the J gene lost 2 bases, with 12 bases spanning the gap. The CDR3 DNA follows: TGTGCCAGCTCACCAAGCTATAACCGTCAAGAGACCCAGTACTTC. This codes for CASSPSYNRQETQYF.